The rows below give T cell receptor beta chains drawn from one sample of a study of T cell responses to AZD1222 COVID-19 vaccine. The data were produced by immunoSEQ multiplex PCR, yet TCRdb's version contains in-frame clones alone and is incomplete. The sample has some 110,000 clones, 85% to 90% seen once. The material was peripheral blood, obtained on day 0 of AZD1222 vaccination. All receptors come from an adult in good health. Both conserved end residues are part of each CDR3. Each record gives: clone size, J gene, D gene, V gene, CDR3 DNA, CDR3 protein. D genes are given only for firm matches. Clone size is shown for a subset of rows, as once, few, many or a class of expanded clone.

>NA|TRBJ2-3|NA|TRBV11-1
TGTGCCAGCAGCTTAAGGAGTCCCGGACGTACAGATACGCAGTATTTT
CASSLRSPGRTDTQYF
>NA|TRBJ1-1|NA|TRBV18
TGTGCCAGCTCACCTACGGGTGGTTGGGGCACTGAAGCTTTCTTT
CASSPTGGWGTEAFF
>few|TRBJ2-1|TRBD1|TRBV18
TGTGCCAGCTTACGACAGGGGACCTACAATGAGCAGTTCTTC
CASLRQGTYNEQFF
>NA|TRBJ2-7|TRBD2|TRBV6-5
TGTGCCAGCAGCCCGGGGGGAGGACTCTACGAGCAGTACTTC
CASSPGGGLYEQYF
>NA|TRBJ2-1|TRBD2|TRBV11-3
TGTGCCAGCAGCTACCGGTCGGGTATGGCGGGAGGACGGCGTGAGCAGTTCTTC
CASSYRSGMAGGRREQFF
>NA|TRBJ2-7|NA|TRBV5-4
TGTGCCAGCAGCTTGTCCTCCTACGAGCAGTACTTC
CASSLSSYEQYF
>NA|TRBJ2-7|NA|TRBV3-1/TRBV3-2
TGTGCCAGCAGCCCAACCGGGTACGAGCAGTACTTC
CASSPTGYEQYF
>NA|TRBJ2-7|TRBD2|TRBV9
TGTGCCAGCAGCGTAGGGACTAGCGGGGCATACGAGCAGTACTTC
CASSVGTSGAYEQYF
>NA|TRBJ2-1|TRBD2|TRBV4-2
TGTGCCAGCAGCCAAGGGACTAGCGGGGGGGTGGAGCAGTTCTTC
CASSQGTSGGVEQFF
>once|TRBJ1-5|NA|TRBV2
TGTGCCAGCAGTGTAGCCCCCGGGGAGGGTCAGCCCCAGCATTTT
CASSVAPGEGQPQHF
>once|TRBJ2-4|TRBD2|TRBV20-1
TGCAGTGCTAGTCTTAGCGGGAGGCAAAACATTCAGTACTTC
CSASLSGRQNIQYF
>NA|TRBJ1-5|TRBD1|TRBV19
TGTGCCAGTAAGGGGAGACAGGGCAGCAATCAGCCCCAGCATTTT
CASKGRQGSNQPQHF
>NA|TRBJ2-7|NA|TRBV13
TGTGCCAGCAGCTTAGACGGGAGAGTAAACGAGCAGTACTTC
CASSLDGRVNEQYF
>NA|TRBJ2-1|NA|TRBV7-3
TGTGCCAGCAGCTCTGATGGGAGCGGGTCTTACAATGAGCAGTTCTTC
CASSSDGSGSYNEQFF
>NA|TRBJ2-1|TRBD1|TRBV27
TGTGCCAGCAGTTTATTAGGGACAGTGACTGAGCAGTTCTTC
CASSLLGTVTEQFF
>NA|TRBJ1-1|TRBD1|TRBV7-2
TGTGCCAGCAGCGTAGACAGGGGGCGAGCTTTCTTT
CASSVDRGRAFF
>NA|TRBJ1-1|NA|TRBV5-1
TGCGCCAGCAGCACAATTACAAACACTGAAGCTTTCTTT
CASSTITNTEAFF
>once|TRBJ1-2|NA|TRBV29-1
TGCAGCGCTGATCTCCAGGACTATGGCTACACCTTC
CSADLQDYGYTF
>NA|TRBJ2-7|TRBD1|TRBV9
TGTGCCAGCAGCGTAACGGGACAGGACCCTTCCGAGCAGTACTTC
CASSVTGQDPSEQYF
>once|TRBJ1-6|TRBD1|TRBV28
TGTGCCAGCAATTTGCCGGGACAGAGTAATTCACCCCTCCACTTT
CASNLPGQSNSPLHF
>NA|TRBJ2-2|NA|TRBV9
TGTGCCAGCAGCCTCGTCGACTTCTCGAACACCGGGGAGCTGTTTTTT
CASSLVDFSNTGELFF